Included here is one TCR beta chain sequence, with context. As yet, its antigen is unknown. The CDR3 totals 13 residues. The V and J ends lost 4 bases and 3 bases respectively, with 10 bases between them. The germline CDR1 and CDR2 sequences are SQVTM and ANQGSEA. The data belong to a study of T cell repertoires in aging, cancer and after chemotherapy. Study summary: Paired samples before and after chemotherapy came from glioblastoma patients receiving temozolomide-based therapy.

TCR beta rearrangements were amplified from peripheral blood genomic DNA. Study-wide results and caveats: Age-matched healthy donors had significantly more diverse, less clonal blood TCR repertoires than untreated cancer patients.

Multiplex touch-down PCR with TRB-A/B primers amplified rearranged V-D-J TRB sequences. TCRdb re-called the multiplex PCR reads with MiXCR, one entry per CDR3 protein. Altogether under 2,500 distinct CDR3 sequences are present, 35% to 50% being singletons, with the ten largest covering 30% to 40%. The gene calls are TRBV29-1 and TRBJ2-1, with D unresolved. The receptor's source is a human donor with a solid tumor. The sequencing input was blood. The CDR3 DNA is TGCAGCGTTGTTGTCATGAGCTACAATGAGCAGTTCTTC. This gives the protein CSVVVMSYNEQFF.